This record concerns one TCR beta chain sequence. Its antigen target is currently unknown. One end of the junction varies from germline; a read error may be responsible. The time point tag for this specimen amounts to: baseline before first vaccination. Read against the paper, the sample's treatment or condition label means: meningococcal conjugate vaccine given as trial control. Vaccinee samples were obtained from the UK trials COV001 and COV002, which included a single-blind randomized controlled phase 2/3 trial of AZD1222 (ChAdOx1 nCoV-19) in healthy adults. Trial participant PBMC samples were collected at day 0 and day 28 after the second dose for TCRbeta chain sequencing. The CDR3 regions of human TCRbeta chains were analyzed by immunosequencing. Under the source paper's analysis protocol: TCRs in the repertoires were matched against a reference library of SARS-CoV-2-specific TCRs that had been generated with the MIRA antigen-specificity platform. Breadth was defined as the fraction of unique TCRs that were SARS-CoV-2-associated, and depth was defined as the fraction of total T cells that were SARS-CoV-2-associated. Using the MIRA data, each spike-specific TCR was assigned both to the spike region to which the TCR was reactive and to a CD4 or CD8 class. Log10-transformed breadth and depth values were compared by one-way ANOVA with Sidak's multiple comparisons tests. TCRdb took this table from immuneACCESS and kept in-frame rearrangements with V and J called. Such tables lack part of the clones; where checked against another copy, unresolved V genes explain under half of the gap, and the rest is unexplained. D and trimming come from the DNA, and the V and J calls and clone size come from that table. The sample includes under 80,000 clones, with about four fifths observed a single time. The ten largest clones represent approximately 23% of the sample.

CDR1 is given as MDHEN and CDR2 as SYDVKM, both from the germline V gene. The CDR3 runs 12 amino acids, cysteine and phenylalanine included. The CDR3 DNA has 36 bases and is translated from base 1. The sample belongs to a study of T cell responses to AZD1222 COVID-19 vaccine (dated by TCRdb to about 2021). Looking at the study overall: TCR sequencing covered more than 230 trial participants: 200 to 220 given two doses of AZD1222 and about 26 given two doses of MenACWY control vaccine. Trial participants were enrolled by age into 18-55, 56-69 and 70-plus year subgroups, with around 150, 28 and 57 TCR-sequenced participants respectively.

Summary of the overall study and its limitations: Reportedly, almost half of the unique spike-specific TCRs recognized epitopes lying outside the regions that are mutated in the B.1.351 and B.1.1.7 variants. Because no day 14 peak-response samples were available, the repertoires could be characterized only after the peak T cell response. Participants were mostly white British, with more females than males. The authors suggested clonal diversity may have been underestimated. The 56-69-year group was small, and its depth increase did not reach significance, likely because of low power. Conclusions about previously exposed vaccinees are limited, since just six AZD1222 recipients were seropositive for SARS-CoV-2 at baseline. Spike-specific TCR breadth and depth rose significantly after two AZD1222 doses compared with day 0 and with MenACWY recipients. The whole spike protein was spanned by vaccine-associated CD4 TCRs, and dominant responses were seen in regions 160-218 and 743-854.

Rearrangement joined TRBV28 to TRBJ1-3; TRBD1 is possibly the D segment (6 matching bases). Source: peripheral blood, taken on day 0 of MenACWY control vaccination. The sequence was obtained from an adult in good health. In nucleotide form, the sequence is TGTGCCAGCAGTTTAATTGGTGGGACATTGCATTTT. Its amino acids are CASSLIGGTLHF.